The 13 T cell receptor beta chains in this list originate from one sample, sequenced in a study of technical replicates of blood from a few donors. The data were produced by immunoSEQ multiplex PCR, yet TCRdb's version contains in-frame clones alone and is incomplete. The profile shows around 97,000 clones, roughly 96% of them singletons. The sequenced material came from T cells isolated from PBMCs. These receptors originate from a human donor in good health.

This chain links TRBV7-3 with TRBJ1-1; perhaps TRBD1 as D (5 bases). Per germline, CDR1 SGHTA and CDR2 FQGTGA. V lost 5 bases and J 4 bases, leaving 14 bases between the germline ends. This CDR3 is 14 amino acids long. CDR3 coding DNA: TGTGCCAGCAGCGAACTGACAGCGGGCACTGAAGCTTTCTTT. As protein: CASSELTAGTEAFF.

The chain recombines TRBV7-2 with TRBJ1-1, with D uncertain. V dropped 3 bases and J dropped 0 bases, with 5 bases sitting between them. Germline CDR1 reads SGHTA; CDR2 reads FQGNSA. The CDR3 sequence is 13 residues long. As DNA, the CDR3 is TGTGCCAGCAGCTTGCACTTGAACACTGAAGCTTTCTTT. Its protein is CASSLHLNTEAFF. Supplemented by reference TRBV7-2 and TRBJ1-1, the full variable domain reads GAGVSQSPSNKVTEKGKDVELRCDPISGHTALYWYRQSLGQGLEFLIYFQGNSAPDKSGLPSDRFSAERTGGSVSTLTIQRTQQEDSAVYLCASSLHLNTEAFFGQGTRLTVV.

Here the CDR3 reads CASSWGTTSDSNYGYTF. DNA of the CDR3: TGTGCCAGCAGCTGGGGGACAACCTCCGACTCTAACTATGGCTACACCTTC. The chain joins TRBV7-9 to TRBJ1-2; possible D gene TRBD1, 6 bases. Germline CDR1 SEHNR, CDR2 FQNEAQ (reference sequence). V lost 4 bases, J lost 0 bases, and 18 bases lay in between. This CDR3 comprises 17 residues.

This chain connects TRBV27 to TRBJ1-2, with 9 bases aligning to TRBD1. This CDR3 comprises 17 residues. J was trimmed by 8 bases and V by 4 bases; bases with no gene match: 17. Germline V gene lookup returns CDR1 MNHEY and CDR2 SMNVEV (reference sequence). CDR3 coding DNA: TGTGCCAGCAGTTCAAGGAACAGGGGGCGCTACCTAGGGGGCTACACCTTC. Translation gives CASSSRNRGRYLGGYTF.

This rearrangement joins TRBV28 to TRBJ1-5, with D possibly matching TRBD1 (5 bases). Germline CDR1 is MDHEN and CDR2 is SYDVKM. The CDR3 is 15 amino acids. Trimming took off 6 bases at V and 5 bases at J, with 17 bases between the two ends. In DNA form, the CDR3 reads TGTGCCAGCAGCTCTCCTGGGGGGGGGTATCAGCCCCAGCATTTT. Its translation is CASSSPGGGYQPQHF.

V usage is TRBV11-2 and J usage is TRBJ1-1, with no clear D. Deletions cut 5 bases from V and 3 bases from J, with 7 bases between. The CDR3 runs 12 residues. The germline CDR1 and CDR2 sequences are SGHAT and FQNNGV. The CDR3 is CASSLFHTEAFF. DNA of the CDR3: TGTGCCAGCAGCCTCTTTCACACTGAAGCTTTCTTT.

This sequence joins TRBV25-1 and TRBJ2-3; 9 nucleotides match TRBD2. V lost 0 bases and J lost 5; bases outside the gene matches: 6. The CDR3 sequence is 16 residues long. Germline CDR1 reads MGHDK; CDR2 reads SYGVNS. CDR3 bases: TGTGCCAGCAGTGAATATGGTAGCGGGGGTGGAGATACGCAGTATTTT. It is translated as CASSEYGSGGGDTQYF. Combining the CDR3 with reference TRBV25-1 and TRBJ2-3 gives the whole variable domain EADIYQTPRYLVIGTGKKITLECSQTMGHDKMYWYQQDPGMELHLIHYSYGVNSTEKGDLSSESTVSRIRTEHFPLTLESARPSHTSQYLCASSEYGSGGGDTQYFGPGTRLTVL.

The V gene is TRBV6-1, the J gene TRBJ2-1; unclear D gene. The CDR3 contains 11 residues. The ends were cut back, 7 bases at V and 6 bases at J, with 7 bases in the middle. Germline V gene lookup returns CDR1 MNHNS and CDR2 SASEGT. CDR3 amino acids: CASTGVNEQFF. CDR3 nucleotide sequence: TGTGCCAGCACGGGTGTCAATGAGCAGTTCTTC.

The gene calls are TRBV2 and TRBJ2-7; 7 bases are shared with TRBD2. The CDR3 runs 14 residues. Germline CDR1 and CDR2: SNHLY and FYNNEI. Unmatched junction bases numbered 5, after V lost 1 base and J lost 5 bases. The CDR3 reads CASSEDRGRDEQYF. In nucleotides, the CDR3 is TGTGCCAGCAGTGAAGACCGCGGGAGAGACGAGCAGTACTTC. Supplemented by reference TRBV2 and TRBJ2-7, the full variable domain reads EPEVTQTPSHQVTQMGQEVILRCVPISNHLYFYWYRQILGQKVEFLVSFYNNEISEKSEIFDDQFSVERPDGSNFTLKIRSTKLEDSAMYFCASSEDRGRDEQYFGPGTRLTVT.

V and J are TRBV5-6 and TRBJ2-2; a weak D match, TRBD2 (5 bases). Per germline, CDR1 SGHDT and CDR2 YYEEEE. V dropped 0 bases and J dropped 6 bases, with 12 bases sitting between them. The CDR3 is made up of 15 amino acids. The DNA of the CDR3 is TGTGCCAGCAGCTTGGTACTAGTCGAAGCCGGGGAGCTGTTTTTT. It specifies CASSLVLVEAGELFF.

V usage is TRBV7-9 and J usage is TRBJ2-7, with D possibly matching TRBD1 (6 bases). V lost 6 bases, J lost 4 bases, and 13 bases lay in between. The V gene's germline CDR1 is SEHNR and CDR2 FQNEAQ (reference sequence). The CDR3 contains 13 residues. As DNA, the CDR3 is TGTGCCAGCAGTTCCATGGGGGCATACGAGCAGTACTTC. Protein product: CASSSMGAYEQYF. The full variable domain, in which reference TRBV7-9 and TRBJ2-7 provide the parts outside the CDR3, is DTGVSQNPRHKITKRGQNVTFRCDPISEHNRLYWYRQTLGQGPEFLTYFQNEAQLEKSRLLSDRFSAERPKGSFSTLEIQRTEQGDSAMYLCASSSMGAYEQYFGPGTRLTVT.

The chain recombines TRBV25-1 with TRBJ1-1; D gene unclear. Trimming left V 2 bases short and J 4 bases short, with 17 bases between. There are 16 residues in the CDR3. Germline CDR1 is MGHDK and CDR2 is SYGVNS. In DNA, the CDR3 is TGTGCCAGCAGTGAAGGAGATAAGGAGATTCCCACTGAAGCTTTCTTT. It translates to CASSEGDKEIPTEAFF.

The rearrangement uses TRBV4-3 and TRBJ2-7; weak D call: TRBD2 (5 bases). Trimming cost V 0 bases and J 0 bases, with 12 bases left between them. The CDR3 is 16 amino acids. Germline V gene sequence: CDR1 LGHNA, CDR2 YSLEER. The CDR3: CASSQDATGFSYEQYF. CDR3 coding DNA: TGCGCCAGCAGCCAAGATGCCACGGGATTCTCCTACGAGCAGTACTTC.